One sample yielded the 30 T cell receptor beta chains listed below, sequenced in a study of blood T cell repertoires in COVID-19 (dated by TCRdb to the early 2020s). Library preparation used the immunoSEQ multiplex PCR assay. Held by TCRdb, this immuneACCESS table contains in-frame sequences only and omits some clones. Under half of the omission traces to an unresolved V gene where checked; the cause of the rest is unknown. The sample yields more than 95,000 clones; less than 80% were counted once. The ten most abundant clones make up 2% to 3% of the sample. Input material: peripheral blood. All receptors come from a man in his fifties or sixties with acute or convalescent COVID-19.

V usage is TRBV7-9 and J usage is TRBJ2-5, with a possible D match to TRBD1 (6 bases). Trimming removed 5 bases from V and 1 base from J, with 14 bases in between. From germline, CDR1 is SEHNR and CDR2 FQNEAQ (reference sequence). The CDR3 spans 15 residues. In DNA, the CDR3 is TGTGCCAGCAGCGACCCCGGGACACCCCAAGAGACCCAGTACTTC. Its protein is CASSDPGTPQETQYF.

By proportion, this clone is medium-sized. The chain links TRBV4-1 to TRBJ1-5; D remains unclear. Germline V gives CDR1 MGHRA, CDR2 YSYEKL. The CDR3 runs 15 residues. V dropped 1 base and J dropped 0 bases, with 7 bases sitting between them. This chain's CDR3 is CASSQGVGSNQPQHF. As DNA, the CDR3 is TGCGCCAGCAGCCAAGGAGTCGGTAGCAATCAGCCCCAGCATTTT.

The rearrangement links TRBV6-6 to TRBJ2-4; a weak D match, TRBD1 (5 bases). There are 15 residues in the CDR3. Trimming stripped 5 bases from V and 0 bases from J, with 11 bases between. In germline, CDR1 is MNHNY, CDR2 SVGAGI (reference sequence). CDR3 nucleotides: TGTGCCAGCAGTCGACAGAGCGTAGCCAAAAACATTCAGTACTTC. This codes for CASSRQSVAKNIQYF.

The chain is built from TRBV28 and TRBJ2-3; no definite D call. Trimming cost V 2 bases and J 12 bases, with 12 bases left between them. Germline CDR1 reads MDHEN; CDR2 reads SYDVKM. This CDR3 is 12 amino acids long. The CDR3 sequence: CASSLPPQTQYF. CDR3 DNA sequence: TGTGCCAGCAGTTTACCCCCGCAAACACAGTATTTT. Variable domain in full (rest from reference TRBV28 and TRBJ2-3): DVKVTQSSRYLVKRTGEKVFLECVQDMDHENMFWYRQDPGLGLRLIYFSYDVKMKEKGDIPEGYSVSREKKERFSLILESASTNQTSMYLCASSLPPQTQYFGPGTRLTVL.

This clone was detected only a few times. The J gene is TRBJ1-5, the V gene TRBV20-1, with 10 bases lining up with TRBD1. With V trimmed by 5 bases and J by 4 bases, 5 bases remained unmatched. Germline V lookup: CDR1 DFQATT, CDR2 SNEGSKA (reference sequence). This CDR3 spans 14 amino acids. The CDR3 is CSACGQGGNQPQHF. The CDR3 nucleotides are TGCAGTGCTTGTGGACAGGGGGGGAATCAGCCCCAGCATTTT.

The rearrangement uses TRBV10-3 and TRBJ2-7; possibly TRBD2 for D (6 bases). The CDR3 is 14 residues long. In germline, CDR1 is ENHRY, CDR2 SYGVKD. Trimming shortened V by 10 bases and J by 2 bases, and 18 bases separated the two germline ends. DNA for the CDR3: TGTGCCACATCACTCCTAGCGTCTACCTACGAGCAGTACTTC. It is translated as CATSLLASTYEQYF.

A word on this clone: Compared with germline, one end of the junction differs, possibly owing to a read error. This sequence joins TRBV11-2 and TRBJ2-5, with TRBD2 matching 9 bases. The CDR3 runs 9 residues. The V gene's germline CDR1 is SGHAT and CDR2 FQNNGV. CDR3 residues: CASGGRANF. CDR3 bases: TGTGCCAGCGGCGGGAGGGCCAACTTC.

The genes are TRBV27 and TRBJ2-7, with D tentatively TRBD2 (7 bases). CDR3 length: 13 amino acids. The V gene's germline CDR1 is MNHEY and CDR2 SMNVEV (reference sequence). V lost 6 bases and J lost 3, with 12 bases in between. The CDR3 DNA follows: TGTGCCAGCAGCCCCGGGGGGCACTACGAGCAGTACTTC. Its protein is CASSPGGHYEQYF.

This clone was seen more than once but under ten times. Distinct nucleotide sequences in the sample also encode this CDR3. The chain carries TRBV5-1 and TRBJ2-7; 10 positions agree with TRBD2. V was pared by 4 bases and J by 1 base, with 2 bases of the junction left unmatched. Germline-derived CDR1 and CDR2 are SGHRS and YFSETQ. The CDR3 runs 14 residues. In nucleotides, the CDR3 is TGCGCCAGCAGCCAGGGACTAGCGTCCTACGAGCAGTACTTC. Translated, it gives CASSQGLASYEQYF. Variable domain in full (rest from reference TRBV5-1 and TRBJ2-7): KAGVTQTPRYLIKTRGQQVTLSCSPISGHRSVSWYQQTPGQGLQFLFEYFSETQRNKGNFPGRFSGRQFSNSRSEMNVSTLELGDSALYLCASSQGLASYEQYFGPGTRLTVT.

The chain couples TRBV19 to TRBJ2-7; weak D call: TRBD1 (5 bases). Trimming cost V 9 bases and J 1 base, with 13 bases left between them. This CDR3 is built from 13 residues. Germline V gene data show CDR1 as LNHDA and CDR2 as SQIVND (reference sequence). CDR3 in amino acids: CASRSTGSYEQYF. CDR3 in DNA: TGTGCCAGCCGATCTACAGGATCCTACGAGCAGTACTTC.

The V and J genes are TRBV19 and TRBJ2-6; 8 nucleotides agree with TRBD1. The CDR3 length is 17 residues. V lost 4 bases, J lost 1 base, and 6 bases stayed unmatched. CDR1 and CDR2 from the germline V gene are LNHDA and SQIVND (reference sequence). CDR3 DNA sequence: TGTGCCAGTAGTAAAATTAGGACAGGGTCTGGGGCCAACGTCCTGACTTTC. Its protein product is CASSKIRTGSGANVLTF.

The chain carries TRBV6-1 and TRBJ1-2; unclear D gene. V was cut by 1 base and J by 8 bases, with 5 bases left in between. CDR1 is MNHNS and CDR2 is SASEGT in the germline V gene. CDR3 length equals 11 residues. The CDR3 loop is CASSEGLGYTF. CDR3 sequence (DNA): TGTGCCAGCAGTGAAGGGCTGGGCTACACCTTC.

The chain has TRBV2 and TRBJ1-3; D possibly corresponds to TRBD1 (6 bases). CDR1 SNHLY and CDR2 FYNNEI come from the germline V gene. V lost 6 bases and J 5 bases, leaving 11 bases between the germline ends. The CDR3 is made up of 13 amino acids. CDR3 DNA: TGTGCCAGCAGGGACAGTCAACGAAACACCATATATTTT. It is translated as CASRDSQRNTIYF. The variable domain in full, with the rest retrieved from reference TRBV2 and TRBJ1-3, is EPEVTQTPSHQVTQMGQEVILRCVPISNHLYFYWYRQILGQKVEFLVSFYNNEISEKSEIFDDQFSVERPDGSNFTLKIRSTKLEDSAMYFCASRDSQRNTIYFGEGSWLTVV.

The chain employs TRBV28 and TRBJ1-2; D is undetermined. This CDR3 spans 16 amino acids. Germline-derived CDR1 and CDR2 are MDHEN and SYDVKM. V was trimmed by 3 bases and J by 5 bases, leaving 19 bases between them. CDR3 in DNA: TGTGCCAGCAGTTTGGTCGAGAGAACGAGCCGATATGGCTACACCTTC. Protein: CASSLVERTSRYGYTF.

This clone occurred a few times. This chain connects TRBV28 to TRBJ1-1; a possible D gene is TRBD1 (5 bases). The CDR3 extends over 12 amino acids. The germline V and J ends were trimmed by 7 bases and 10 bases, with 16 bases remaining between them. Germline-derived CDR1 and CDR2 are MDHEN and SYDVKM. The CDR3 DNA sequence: TGTGCCAGCAACGTAAGATGGGGGGGAGCTTTCTTT. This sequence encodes CASNVRWGGAFF. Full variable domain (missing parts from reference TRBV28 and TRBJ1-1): DVKVTQSSRYLVKRTGEKVFLECVQDMDHENMFWYRQDPGLGLRLIYFSYDVKMKEKGDIPEGYSVSREKKERFSLILESASTNQTSMYLCASNVRWGGAFFGQGTRLTVV.

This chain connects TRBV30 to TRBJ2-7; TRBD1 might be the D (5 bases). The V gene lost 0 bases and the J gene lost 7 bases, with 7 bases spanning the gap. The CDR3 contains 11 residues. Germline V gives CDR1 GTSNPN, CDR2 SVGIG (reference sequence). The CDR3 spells CAWSVRGEQYF. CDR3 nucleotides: TGTGCCTGGAGTGTTAGGGGAGAGCAGTACTTC.

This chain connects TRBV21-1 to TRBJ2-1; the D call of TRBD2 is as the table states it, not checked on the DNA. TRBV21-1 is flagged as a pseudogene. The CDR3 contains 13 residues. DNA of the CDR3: TGTGCCAGCAGCAGCGGCAGCTTCAATGAGCAGTTCTTC. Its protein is CASSSGSFNEQFF.

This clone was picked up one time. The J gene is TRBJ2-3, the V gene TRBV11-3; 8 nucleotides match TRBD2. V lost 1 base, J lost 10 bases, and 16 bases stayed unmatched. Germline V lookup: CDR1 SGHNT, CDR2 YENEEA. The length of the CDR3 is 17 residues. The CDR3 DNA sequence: TGTGCCAGCAGCTTAGGTATTATAGCGGGACCGCCGGGAGCGCAGTATTTT. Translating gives CASSLGIIAGPPGAQYF.

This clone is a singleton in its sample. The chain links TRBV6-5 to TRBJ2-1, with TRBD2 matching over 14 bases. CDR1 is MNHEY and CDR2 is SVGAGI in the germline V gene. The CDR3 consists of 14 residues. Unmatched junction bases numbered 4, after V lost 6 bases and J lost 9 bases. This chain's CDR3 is CASSRGLAGVEQFF. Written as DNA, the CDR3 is TGTGCCAGCAGCCGGGGACTAGCGGGGGTTGAGCAGTTCTTC.

The CDR3, as DNA: TGTGCCATCAGTGAACACAACAGGGCTGAGGGCAATGAGCAGTTCTTC. This translates into CAISEHNRAEGNEQFF. The genes are TRBV10-3 and TRBJ2-1; D may be TRBD1 (6 bases). CDR1 is ENHRY and CDR2 is SYGVKD in the germline V gene. The CDR3 sequence is 16 residues long. Trimming removed 3 bases from V and 6 bases from J, with 18 bases in between.

CDR3 in amino acids: CASTTDRGNEKLFF. The CDR3 region has the DNA TGTGCCAGCACTACCGACAGGGGTAATGAAAAACTGTTTTTT. V is TRBV6-5 and J is TRBJ1-4; 8 positions match TRBD1. J was trimmed by 4 bases and V by 7 bases; bases with no gene match: 5. CDR3 size: 14 residues. CDR1 is MNHEY, CDR2 SVGAGI, per germline.

CDR3 DNA: TGTGCCAGCAGCCCGGGACTCCAAGAGACCCAGTACTTC. It codes for CASSPGLQETQYF. The rearrangement uses TRBV3-1 (or the pseudogene TRBV3-2) and TRBJ2-5, with a tentative D call TRBD2 (6 bases). The CDR3 covers 13 residues. V lost 4 bases to trimming and J lost 1 base, with 7 bases between them. Looked up from germline, CDR1 is LGHDT and CDR2 is YNNKEL (reference sequence).

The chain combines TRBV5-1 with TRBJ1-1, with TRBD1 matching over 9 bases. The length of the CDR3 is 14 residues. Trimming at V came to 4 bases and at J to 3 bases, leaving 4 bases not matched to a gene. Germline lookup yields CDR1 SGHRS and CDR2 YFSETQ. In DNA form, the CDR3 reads TGCGCCAGCAGCGCATACAGGGGGCACACTGAAGCTTTCTTT. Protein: CASSAYRGHTEAFF.

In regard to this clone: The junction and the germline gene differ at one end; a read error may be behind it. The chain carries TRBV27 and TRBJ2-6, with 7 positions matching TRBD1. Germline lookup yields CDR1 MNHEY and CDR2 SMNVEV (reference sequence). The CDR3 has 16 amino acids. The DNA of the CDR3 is TGTGCCGGCAGCCGGGACAGACAGTCTGGGGCCAACGTCCTGACTTTC. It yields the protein CAGSRDRQSGANVLTF.

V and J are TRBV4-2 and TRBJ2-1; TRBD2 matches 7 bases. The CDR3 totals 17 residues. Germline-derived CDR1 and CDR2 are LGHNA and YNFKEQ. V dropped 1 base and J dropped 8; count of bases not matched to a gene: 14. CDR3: CASSQGYPRGEIDEQFF. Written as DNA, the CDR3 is TGTGCCAGCAGCCAAGGATATCCACGGGGGGAAATAGATGAGCAGTTCTTC.

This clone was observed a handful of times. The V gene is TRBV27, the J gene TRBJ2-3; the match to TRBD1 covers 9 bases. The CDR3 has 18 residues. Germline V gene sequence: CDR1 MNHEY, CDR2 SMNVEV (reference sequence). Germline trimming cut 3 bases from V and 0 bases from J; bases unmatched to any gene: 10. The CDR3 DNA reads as TGTGCCAGCAGTTTCCCCCGACAGGGGGGTTCTAGCACAGATACGCAGTATTTT. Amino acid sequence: CASSFPRQGGSSTDTQYF.

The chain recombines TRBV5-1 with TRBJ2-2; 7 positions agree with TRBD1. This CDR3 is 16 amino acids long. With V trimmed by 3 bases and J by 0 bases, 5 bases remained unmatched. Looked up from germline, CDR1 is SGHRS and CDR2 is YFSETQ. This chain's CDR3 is CASSSVGTANTGELFF. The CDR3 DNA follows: TGCGCCAGCAGCTCGGTTGGGACAGCGAACACCGGGGAGCTGTTTTTT.

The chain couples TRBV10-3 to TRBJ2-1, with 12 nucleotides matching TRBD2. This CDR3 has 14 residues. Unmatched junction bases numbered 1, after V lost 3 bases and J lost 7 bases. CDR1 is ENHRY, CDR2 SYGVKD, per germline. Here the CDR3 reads CAISDLAGGNEQFF. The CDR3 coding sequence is TGTGCCATCAGTGACCTAGCGGGGGGGAATGAGCAGTTCTTC.

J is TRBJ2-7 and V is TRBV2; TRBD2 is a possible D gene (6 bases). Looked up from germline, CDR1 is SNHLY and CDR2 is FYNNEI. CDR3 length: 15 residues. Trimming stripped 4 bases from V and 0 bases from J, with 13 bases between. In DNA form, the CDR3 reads TGTGCCAGCAGTGCCCAATCGGAGGGCTCCTACGAGCAGTACTTC. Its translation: CASSAQSEGSYEQYF. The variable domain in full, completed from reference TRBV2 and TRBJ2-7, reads EPEVTQTPSHQVTQMGQEVILRCVPISNHLYFYWYRQILGQKVEFLVSFYNNEISEKSEIFDDQFSVERPDGSNFTLKIRSTKLEDSAMYFCASSAQSEGSYEQYFGPGTRLTVT.

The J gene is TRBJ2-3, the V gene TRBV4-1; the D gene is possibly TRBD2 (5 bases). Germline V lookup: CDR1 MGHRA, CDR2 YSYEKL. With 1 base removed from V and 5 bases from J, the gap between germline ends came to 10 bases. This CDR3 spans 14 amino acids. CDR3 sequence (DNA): TGCGCCAGCAGCCAAGCCGGGATTCAAGATACGCAGTATTTT. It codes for CASSQAGIQDTQYF.